This T cell receptor (beta chain) was sequenced for a study of neurological immune-mediated disorders. Findings and limits, study-wide: Private repertoires in all groups were suggested by the absence of shared CDR3 amino acid sequences among expanded clones across subjects. In HTLV-1-associated myelopathy, TCR clonal expansion was greatest, and in multiple sclerosis it was least, below healthy controls.

Sample time point: longitudinal time-point 1 (baseline). The unsorted libraries originated from 2 million PBMCs that had been stored at -80 C. A single record per CDR3 protein comes from TCRdb applying MiXCR to the 5' RACE reads. The sample consists of about 60,000 distinct CDR3 sequences, 9.5% to 12% of them appearing once. This clonotype showed up many times. Its antigen is unidentified. Germline loops: CDR1 SGHRS, CDR2 YFSETQ. This CDR3 region has 14 residues. The V and J ends lost 3 bases and 9 bases, in that order; junction bases with no gene match: 9. The V and J genes are TRBV5-1 and TRBJ2-1; 7 bases line up with TRBD2. The sequenced sample was PBMCs. The sequence was collected from a male donor with HTLV-1-associated myelopathy (HAM/TSP). The CDR3 loop reads CASSWQGREGEQFF. CDR3 DNA sequence: TGCGCCAGCAGCTGGCAGGGCAGGGAGGGTGAGCAGTTCTTC.